A single sample is the source of the 13 T cell receptor beta chains below, sequenced in a study of cytomegalovirus exposure and HLA in healthy donors. It was with 60 Vbeta and 13 Jbeta primers that the PCR ran. Here immunoSEQ multiplex PCR was the method, and the copy in TCRdb shows in-frame clones only, minus some. The sample holds approximately 120,000 clones, nearly 70% seen once. Sequencing was done on a sample of PBMCs. The receptors stem from a woman in her seventies in good health and CMV-seropositive.

This clone was picked up a small number of times. The chain is built from TRBV30 and TRBJ2-7; the D gene is possibly TRBD1 (6 bases). The length of the CDR3 is 13 residues. CDR1 is GTSNPN, CDR2 SVGIG, per germline (reference sequence). V gave up 3 bases and J gave up 5 bases, with 14 bases separating them. CDR3 residues: CAWRLTGTNEQYF. In DNA, the CDR3 is TGTGCCTGGAGACTTACAGGGACCAACGAGCAGTACTTC.

This clone was seen once. This rearrangement joins TRBV7-3 to TRBJ2-7; tentative D call: TRBD2 (6 bases). Germline V gene sequence: CDR1 SGHTA, CDR2 FQGTGA. V dropped 1 base and J dropped 4 bases, with 17 bases sitting between them. The CDR3 is 16 amino acids. CDR3 coding DNA: TGTGCCAGCAGCTTAAATACGGGGGAAGACCTATACGAGCAGTACTTC. Amino acid sequence: CASSLNTGEDLYEQYF.

This clone was seen a few times. The chain carries TRBV2 and TRBJ1-1; D gene unclear. The CDR3 runs to 13 residues. Germline CDR1 SNHLY, CDR2 FYNNEI. V was clipped by 4 bases and J by 0 bases, with 6 bases between them. The CDR3 here is CASSGNLNTEAFF. The CDR3 DNA sequence: TGTGCCAGCAGTGGTAATTTGAACACTGAAGCTTTCTTT.

CDR3 in DNA: TGCAGCGCCGATGGTCAGGGGGCGACCACTGAAGCTTTCTTT. Protein sequence: CSADGQGATTEAFF. The chain combines TRBV29-1 with TRBJ1-1; the match to TRBD1 covers 8 bases. The CDR3 is 14 residues long. With V trimmed by 7 bases and J by 4 bases, 11 bases remained unmatched. Germline CDR1 is SQVTM and CDR2 is ANQGSEA. The entire variable domain, with the rest obtained from reference TRBV29-1 and TRBJ1-1, is as follows: SAVISQKPSRDICQRGTSLTIQCQVDSQVTMMFWYRQQPGQSLTLIATANQGSEATYESGFVIDKFPISRPNLTFSTLTVSNMSPEDSSIYLCSADGQGATTEAFFGQGTRLTVV.

The chain is built from TRBV5-4 and TRBJ1-2; 9 bases line up with TRBD1. The CDR3 totals 15 residues. V gave up 6 bases and J gave up 2 bases; unmatched junction bases: 8. From germline, CDR1 is SGHNT and CDR2 YYREEE (reference sequence). In DNA form, the CDR3 reads TGTGCCAGCACCTTCGGACAGGGGCGCAACTATGGCTACACCTTC. Residues: CASTFGQGRNYGYTF.

The chain combines TRBV19 with TRBJ1-1, with 7 bases fitting TRBD1. This CDR3 has 15 amino acids. Trimming at V came to 4 bases and at J to 0 bases, leaving 5 bases not matched to a gene. The germline gives CDR1 LNHDA, CDR2 SQIVND (reference sequence). CDR3 loop: CASSTKGTVNTEAFF. The CDR3 DNA reads as TGTGCCAGTAGTACCAAAGGGACAGTGAACACTGAAGCTTTCTTT.

The rearrangement joins TRBV19 to TRBJ2-1, with TRBD1 identical over 7 bases. V trimming: 7 bases; J trimming: 9 bases; junction bases outside the gene matches: 6. The CDR3 loop spans 12 amino acids. CDR1 and CDR2 (germline): LNHDA, SQIVND (reference sequence). The chain's CDR3 is CASNQGVGEQFF. CDR3 nucleotides: TGTGCCAGTAATCAGGGGGTCGGTGAGCAGTTCTTC.

The CDR3 DNA reads as TGTGCCAGCAGCTTTAGGGACAACACGAACACTGAAGCTTTCTTT. Its translation: CASSFRDNTNTEAFF. V is TRBV7-8 and J is TRBJ1-1; maybe TRBD1 (6 bases). Germline V gene data show CDR1 as SGHVS and CDR2 as FQNEAQ. CDR3 length equals 15 residues. V lost 3 bases and J lost 1, with 12 bases in between.

The genes are TRBV11-2 and TRBJ1-2; a possible D gene is TRBD1 (6 bases). There are 19 residues in the CDR3. From germline, CDR1 is SGHAT and CDR2 FQNNGV. Trimming took off 5 bases at V and 0 bases at J, with 25 bases between the two ends. This CDR3 is CASSPKSGTLATPNYGYTF. CDR3 nucleotides: TGTGCCAGCAGCCCTAAATCCGGGACATTGGCCACGCCTAACTATGGCTACACCTTC.

The J gene is TRBJ1-4, the V gene TRBV10-3; a possible D gene is TRBD1 (6 bases). Germline V gene lookup returns CDR1 ENHRY and CDR2 SYGVKD. V was shortened by 8 bases and J by 8 bases, with 9 bases between the two germline ends. This CDR3 has 11 amino acids. CDR3 sequence reads: CAIGGGEKLFF. CDR3 bases: TGTGCCATCGGGGGGGGCGAAAAACTGTTTTTT.

The chain links TRBV9 to TRBJ2-5; D perhaps matches TRBD2 (5 bases). The CDR3 runs to 14 residues. Germline assignment: CDR1 SGDLS and CDR2 YYNGEE. V lost 2 bases, J lost 5 bases, and 13 bases lay in between. CDR3 sequence: CASSVTGSRETQYF. The DNA for the CDR3 is TGTGCCAGCAGCGTGACGGGGAGTCGTGAGACCCAGTACTTC.

The rearrangement links TRBV5-6 to TRBJ2-1, with a tentative D call TRBD2 (6 bases). V lost 7 bases to trimming and J lost 4 bases, with 12 bases between them. The CDR3 runs to 13 residues. In germline, CDR1 is SGHDT, CDR2 YYEEEE. The CDR3 reads CASGDLNYNEQFF. CDR3 nucleotides: TGTGCCAGCGGGGACTTAAATTACAATGAGCAGTTCTTC.

The V call is TRBV4-3, the J call TRBJ1-1; possible D gene TRBD1, 6 bases. The CDR3 has 14 residues. Germline V CDR1 and CDR2: LGHNA, YSLEER. The V gene lost 4 bases and the J gene lost 4 bases, with 13 bases spanning the gap. The CDR3 sequence: CASSPGHHPTEAFF. The CDR3 DNA reads as TGCGCCAGCAGCCCGGGACACCACCCCACTGAAGCTTTCTTT.